This record concerns one T cell receptor beta chain sequence. Its cognate antigen is unknown. Trimming took 3 bases from V and 3 from J, leaving 13 bases between them. The CDR3 loop spans 15 amino acids. Per the germline V gene, CDR1 is LGHNA and CDR2 is YNFKEQ. The entry originates in a study of cytomegalovirus exposure and HLA in healthy donors. Study background: Earlier, some 180 million T cells were analyzed, and about 100 million unique TCR beta sequences were found among them. Study-level points and caveats: In an earlier analysis, productive rearrangement rates for most beta V segments clustered near 87% or 30%.

Healthy donors of bone marrow made up the group. Nominally healthy donors were sampled, though unrecorded immune exposures were likely. A multiplex PCR was run with 60 Vbeta primers and 13 Jbeta primers. Generated by immunoSEQ multiplex PCR, the TCRdb table keeps only in-frame clones and is missing some. The sample shows 100,000 to 130,000 clones, 81% of them seen only once. The TCR was taken from a man younger than 40 in good health and CMV-seronegative. Sequencing was carried out using PBMCs. This chain uses TRBV4-2 with TRBJ2-3, with a possible D match to TRBD2 (6 bases). CDR3 in DNA: TGTGCCAGCAGCCAGGGACTTGGAGTTACAGATACGCAGTATTTT. This encodes CASSQGLGVTDTQYF.